A single sample is the source of the 5 T cell receptor beta chains below, sequenced in a study of regulatory T cells in long-lasting Graves disease. Sample time point: newly diagnosed GD, antithyroid drugs for less than 3 months. PBMC RNA served as the TCR library source. Arm-PCR with iRepertoire HTBI primers amplified the CDR3 regions for these TCR beta libraries. TCRdb re-called the multiplex PCR reads through MiXCR, storing one row per CDR3 protein. The sample records fewer than 550,000 distinct CDR3 sequences, 15% to 20% being singletons. The sample was also reused in another study, on T cells in Graves' hyperthyroidism and ophthalmopathy.

This sample comprised peripheral blood mononuclear cells (PBMCs), obtained at new diagnosis, from a patient treated with antithyroid drugs. These receptors were taken from a woman aged 35-65 years with Graves disease.

The V and J genes are TRBV9 and TRBJ2-1; the D gene is possibly TRBD2 (5 bases). V was pared by 6 bases and J by 8 bases, with 12 bases between. CDR3 length: 12 residues. The germline gives CDR1 SGDLS, CDR2 YYNGEE. The chain's CDR3 is CASMGVSDEQFF. The CDR3 bases are TGTGCCAGCATGGGAGTGAGCGATGAGCAGTTCTTC.

At least ten counts were recorded for this clonotype. The chain carries TRBV28 and TRBJ2-7, with D possibly called TRBD1 or TRBD2 (5 bases each). Trimming shortened V by 5 bases and J by 2 bases, and 13 bases separated the two germline ends. In germline, CDR1 is MDHEN, CDR2 SYDVKM. There are 14 residues in the CDR3. The CDR3 nucleotides are TGTGCCAGCAGTATCGGGACGGTAGCCTACGAGCAGTACTTC. Translation gives CASSIGTVAYEQYF.

V is TRBV19 and J is TRBJ2-1; 7 bases are a match to TRBD1. Trimming at V came to 4 bases and at J to 0 bases, leaving 3 bases not matched to a gene. This CDR3 is built from 15 residues. Germline V gene lookup returns CDR1 LNHDA and CDR2 SQIVND (reference sequence). The CDR3, as DNA: TGTGCCAGTAGTACCCGACAGGGCTCCTACAATGAGCAGTTCTTC. Amino acids: CASSTRQGSYNEQFF.

This chain connects TRBV12-3 or TRBV12-4 to TRBJ1-4; tentative D call: TRBD1 (5 bases). The CDR3 has 12 amino acids. The V gene lost 3 bases and the J gene lost 8 bases, with 7 bases spanning the gap. CDR3 region: CASSFWTEKLFF. In nucleotides, the CDR3 is TGTGCCAGCAGTTTTTGGACAGAAAAACTGTTTTTT.

This clonotype occurred many times. The chain recombines TRBV13 with TRBJ1-3, with D uncertain. The V end was cut by 3 bases, the J end by 2 bases, with 5 bases between. The length of the CDR3 is 13 residues. Germline loops: CDR1 PRHDT, CDR2 FYEKMQ (reference sequence). CDR3 DNA sequence: TGTGCCAGCAGCTTGCCTACTGGAAACACCATATATTTT. It yields the protein CASSLPTGNTIYF.